A single sample is the source of the 31 T cell receptor beta chains below, sequenced in a study of cytomegalovirus exposure and HLA in healthy donors. Primers included in the PCR were 60 Vbeta and 13 Jbeta primers. Clones were sequenced by immunoSEQ multiplex PCR, and TCRdb holds only the in-frame ones, with some missing. The repertoire holds about 150,000 clones, with roughly three quarters as singletons. Sequencing used PBMCs. The receptors come from a male donor in good health and CMV-seronegative.

The J gene is TRBJ1-2, the V gene TRBV6-5, with 8 bases aligning to TRBD1. From germline, CDR1 is MNHEY and CDR2 SVGAGI. V gave up 4 bases and J gave up 8 bases; unmatched junction bases: 12. The CDR3 is 15 amino acids. As DNA, the CDR3 is TGTGCCAGCAGTTCCACCGGGACAGGCTCAGGGGGCTACACCTTC. Its protein is CASSSTGTGSGGYTF.

The CDR3 loop is CASSLRFYEQYF. The CDR3 nucleotides read TGTGCCAGCAGCCTACGTTTTTACGAGCAGTACTTC. The V gene is TRBV7-9, the J gene TRBJ2-7; D is unresolved. The V end was cut by 5 bases, the J end by 4 bases, with 9 bases between. CDR1 is SEHNR, CDR2 FQNEAQ, per germline (reference sequence). The CDR3 runs 12 residues.

This chain connects TRBV7-3 to TRBJ2-1, with D perhaps matching TRBD2 (6 bases). CDR3 length: 16 amino acids. CDR1 is SGHTA, CDR2 FQGTGA, per germline. Deletions cut 3 bases from V and 0 bases from J, with 12 bases between. The CDR3 sequence is CASSLEGRRSYNEQFF. The CDR3 DNA reads TGTGCCAGCAGCTTGGAGGGGAGGCGCTCCTACAATGAGCAGTTCTTC.

This chain uses TRBV5-1 with TRBJ2-5, with D possibly TRBD2 on 6 matching bases. V was cut by 6 bases and J by 10 bases, with 13 bases left in between. The CDR3 contains 11 residues. Germline V lookup: CDR1 SGHRS, CDR2 YFSETQ. The CDR3 sequence is CASTGGSGQYF. In DNA form, the CDR3 reads TGCGCCAGCACTGGAGGGTCGGGCCAGTACTTC.

The chain recombines TRBV4-1 with TRBJ2-3; the match to TRBD1 covers 9 bases. V dropped 3 bases and J dropped 7; count of bases not matched to a gene: 8. Germline CDR1 MGHRA, CDR2 YSYEKL. The CDR3 contains 15 residues. The DNA for the CDR3 is TGCGCCAGCAGCCACGGACAGGGGCCCCTCAATACGCAGTATTTT. Encoded protein: CASSHGQGPLNTQYF.

The chain couples TRBV7-2 to TRBJ1-1, with D perhaps TRBD1 (5 bases). Trimming pared 1 base from V and 11 bases from J, leaving 14 bases between. Germline CDR1 SGHTA, CDR2 FQGNSA. This CDR3 region has 13 residues. The CDR3 region is CASSLGQRTWAFF. CDR3 nucleotides: TGTGCCAGCAGCTTAGGACAGCGAACGTGGGCTTTCTTT.

This chain links TRBV9 with TRBJ2-5, with 7 bases fitting TRBD1. Near its end, the DNA agrees better with TRBJ2-7, so the J call may be wrong. Germline CDR1 and CDR2: SGDLS and YYNGEE. This CDR3 region has 14 residues. The CDR3 sequence: CASSARDSSYEQYF. CDR3 coding DNA: TGTGCCAGCAGCGCCCGGGACAGCTCCTACGAGCAGTACTTC.

J is TRBJ2-5 and V is TRBV9; TRBD1 might be the D (6 bases). The CDR3 is 15 amino acids. Germline V CDR1 and CDR2: SGDLS, YYNGEE. Deletions cut 3 bases from V and 4 bases from J, with 16 bases between. CDR3 coding DNA: TGTGCCAGCAGCGGGCGGATGGGGGCGGGAGAGACCCAGTACTTC. It is translated as CASSGRMGAGETQYF.

A remark on this clone: The sample contains more than one DNA sequence encoding this CDR3. The chain couples TRBV5-5 to TRBJ2-7, with D possibly TRBD1 on 5 matching bases. The CDR3 consists of 12 residues. CDR1 SGHKS and CDR2 YYEKEE come from the germline V gene (reference sequence). V dropped 0 bases and J dropped 6 bases, with 7 bases sitting between them. The CDR3 nucleotides read TGTGCCAGCAGCTTGGCAGGGCGCGAGCAGTACTTC. It codes for CASSLAGREQYF.

The chain is built from TRBV5-1 and TRBJ2-5; 8 bases align to TRBD2. CDR1 is SGHRS, CDR2 YFSETQ, per germline. The CDR3 has 16 residues. With 0 bases clipped from V and 9 bases from J, the junction kept 13 bases outside the gene matches. CDR3 DNA: TGCGCCAGCAGCTTGGGGGCCGCGGGAGGCCCCCGGGCCCAGTACTTC. Protein sequence: CASSLGAAGGPRAQYF.

The genes are TRBV5-1 and TRBJ2-5, with D tentatively TRBD2 (5 bases). The J call may be in error: the DNA end matches TRBJ2-7 better. Germline V gene data show CDR1 as SGHRS and CDR2 as YFSETQ. CDR3 length: 15 amino acids. CDR3 sequence reads: CASSEPTTFAYEQYF. The CDR3 nucleotides are TGCGCCAGCAGCGAGCCGACTACGTTCGCCTACGAGCAGTACTTC.

This chain links TRBV2 with TRBJ2-1; 9 nucleotides align to TRBD2. Germline V gene lookup returns CDR1 SNHLY and CDR2 FYNNEI. The trim removed 3 bases at V and 2 bases at J, leaving 2 bases unmatched. The CDR3 sequence is 15 residues long. The CDR3 nucleotides are TGTGCCAGCAGTGAGGCGGGGGGGCCCTACAATGAGCAGTTCTTC. Amino acid sequence: CASSEAGGPYNEQFF.

This chain links TRBV19 with TRBJ2-4; TRBD1 might be the D (6 bases). Trimming pared 5 bases from V and 4 bases from J, leaving 18 bases between. This CDR3 has 16 residues. Germline assignment: CDR1 LNHDA and CDR2 SQIVND (reference sequence). CDR3 residues: CASSVRQVREKNIQYF. The DNA for the CDR3 is TGTGCCAGTAGTGTTCGACAGGTTCGGGAAAAAAACATTCAGTACTTC.

The rearrangement uses TRBV7-2 and TRBJ1-1; tentative D call: TRBD1 (5 bases). Germline V lookup: CDR1 SGHTA, CDR2 FQGNSA. This CDR3 is 14 amino acids long. V gave up 4 bases and J gave up 3 bases, with 12 bases separating them. In DNA form, the CDR3 reads TGTGCCAGCAGCTCGACAACGGGGGACACTGAAGCTTTCTTT. This encodes CASSSTTGDTEAFF.

The gene calls are TRBV11-2 and TRBJ1-1, with a possible D match to TRBD1 (5 bases). Trimming shortened V by 5 bases and J by 0 bases, and 10 bases separated the two germline ends. The CDR3 consists of 14 residues. The germline CDR1 and CDR2 sequences are SGHAT and FQNNGV. DNA for the CDR3: TGTGCCAGCAGCCCCCCGGGGGTGAACACTGAAGCTTTCTTT. Its translation: CASSPPGVNTEAFF. Using reference TRBV11-2 and TRBJ1-1 for the parts outside the CDR3, the full variable domain is EAGVAQSPRYKIIEKRQSVAFWCNPISGHATLYWYQQILGQGPKLLIQFQNNGVVDDSQLPKDRFSAERLKGVDSTLKIQPAKLEDSAVYLCASSPPGVNTEAFFGQGTRLTVV.

This clone is a singleton in its sample. V and J are TRBV21-1 and TRBJ2-7; the table assigns TRBD1, which was not confirmed against the DNA. TRBV21-1 is noted as a pseudogene. The CDR3 extends over 16 amino acids. The DNA for the CDR3 is TGTGCCAGCAGCATAAGTCCGGGACAGGGGAGCCACGAGCAGTACTTC. Its translation: CASSISPGQGSHEQYF.

There are a few counts of this clone. This chain joins TRBV6-5 and TRBJ2-1; D is ambiguous. The V end lost 6 bases, the J end lost 1 base, and 10 bases lay between the germline ends. The CDR3 is 14 residues long. In germline, CDR1 is MNHEY, CDR2 SVGAGI. CDR3 nucleotide sequence: TGTGCCAGCAGGAAACCGGTGTCCTACAATGAGCAGTTCTTC. Translating it yields CASRKPVSYNEQFF.

CDR3 loop: CASSFAVTQETQYF. For the CDR3, the DNA is TGTGCCAGCAGCTTTGCGGTAACCCAAGAGACCCAGTACTTC. V gene TRBV7-9 combines with J gene TRBJ2-5, with D hard to call. The germline CDR1 and CDR2 sequences are SEHNR and FQNEAQ (reference sequence). V shed 3 bases and J shed 1 base, with 9 bases lying between them. The CDR3 spans 14 residues.

This chain joins TRBV7-2 and TRBJ2-5; 10 positions agree with TRBD2. The trim removed 5 bases at V and 5 bases at J, leaving 5 bases unmatched. The CDR3 runs 14 residues. The V gene's germline CDR1 is SGHTA and CDR2 FQGNSA. CDR3 sequence: CASSLNSGRETQYF. Written as DNA, the CDR3 is TGTGCCAGCAGCCTAAATAGCGGGAGGGAGACCCAGTACTTC.

The chain joins TRBV6-1 to TRBJ1-6; possibly TRBD1 for D (6 bases). This CDR3 is 13 amino acids long. Trimming took 6 bases from V and 6 from J, leaving 9 bases between them. In germline, CDR1 is MNHNS, CDR2 SASEGT. The CDR3 DNA follows: TGTGCCAGCAGCCGACAGGTTAATTCACCCCTCCACTTT. Translating it yields CASSRQVNSPLHF.

The chain has TRBV4-3 and TRBJ1-3; no reliable D call. The CDR3 contains 15 residues. V lost 4 bases and J lost 0, with 10 bases in between. Per the germline V gene, CDR1 is LGHNA and CDR2 is YSLEER. CDR3 residues: CASSPTRISGNTIYF. The CDR3 DNA follows: TGCGCCAGCAGCCCAACGCGGATCTCTGGAAACACCATATATTTT.

The CDR3 region has the DNA TGTGCCAGCACGCGTAGGGGGGGTGAAAAACTGTTTTTT. It codes for CASTRRGGEKLFF. The V gene is TRBV5-4, the J gene TRBJ1-4; D is perhaps TRBD1 (6 bases). Per the germline V gene, CDR1 is SGHNT and CDR2 is YYREEE (reference sequence). Between the trimmed V and J ends, which lost 6 bases and 7 bases, there was a span of 13 bases. The CDR3 is 13 amino acids.

This chain joins TRBV18 and TRBJ2-7; the match to TRBD1 covers 7 bases. Germline assignment: CDR1 KGHSH and CDR2 LQKENI. The CDR3 is 14 amino acids. Trimming at V came to 5 bases and at J to 1 base, leaving 5 bases not matched to a gene. Written as DNA, the CDR3 is TGTGCCAGCTCAAAGACAGGGAGTTCCTACGAGCAGTACTTC. This encodes CASSKTGSSYEQYF.

V is TRBV14 and J is TRBJ2-3; 11 bases are shared with TRBD2. The length of the CDR3 is 16 residues. CDR1 SGHDN and CDR2 FVKESK come from the germline V gene. J gave up 9 bases and V 0 bases, and 8 bases lay outside the gene matches. Here the CDR3 DNA reads TGTGCCAGCAGCCAAGATCTAGCGGGGGGCCGGGGCACGCAGTATTTT. Translating gives CASSQDLAGGRGTQYF.

This chain links TRBV28 with TRBJ2-2, with D perhaps TRBD1 (6 bases). Deletions cut 2 bases from V and 6 bases from J, with 16 bases between. The CDR3 spans 16 residues. CDR1 and CDR2 from the germline V gene are MDHEN and SYDVKM. The CDR3 sequence is CASSLIDRQGSGELFF. In nucleotides, the CDR3 is TGTGCCAGCAGTTTAATAGACAGGCAAGGGTCCGGGGAGCTGTTTTTT.

The CDR3 DNA reads as TGTGCCAGCAGCGCCCGGACTAGCGGGGTCTACAATGAGCAGTTCTTC. The encoded protein is CASSARTSGVYNEQFF. The J gene is TRBJ2-1, the V gene TRBV28; 12 bases fit TRBD2. Germline CDR1 MDHEN, CDR2 SYDVKM. V lost 6 bases and J lost 3; bases outside the gene matches: 6. The CDR3 has 16 amino acids.

The rearrangement joins TRBV4-3 to TRBJ2-5, with unresolved D. V lost 0 bases to trimming and J lost 2 bases, with 7 bases between them. This CDR3 contains 14 residues. Germline V gene sequence: CDR1 LGHNA, CDR2 YSLEER. In nucleotides, the CDR3 is TGCGCCAGCAGCCAAGATTGGCTTCAAGAGACCCAGTACTTC. This sequence encodes CASSQDWLQETQYF.

V gene TRBV18 combines with J gene TRBJ2-3; TRBD1 aligns across 9 bases. CDR1 is KGHSH, CDR2 LQKENI, per germline. The CDR3 consists of 15 residues. The V gene end was trimmed by 3 bases and the J gene end by 4 bases; junction bases not matched to a gene: 5. The DNA for the CDR3 is TGTGCCAGCTCACCCCCGACAGGGGGAGCAGATACGCAGTATTTT. Amino acid sequence: CASSPPTGGADTQYF. The full variable domain, its missing parts supplied by reference TRBV18 and TRBJ2-3, is NAGVMQNPRHLVRRRGQEARLRCSPMKGHSHVYWYRQLPEEGLKFMVYLQKENIIDESGMPKERFSAEFPKEGPSILRIQQVVRGDSAAYFCASSPPTGGADTQYFGPGTRLTVL.

As DNA, the CDR3 is TGTGCCAGCACTCGGGGGGGCCAGGGGAACATTCAGTACTTC. Its translation is CASTRGGQGNIQYF. This chain joins TRBV2 and TRBJ2-4, with 8 positions matching TRBD2. With 7 bases clipped from V and 7 bases from J, the junction kept 9 bases outside the gene matches. Germline V gene data show CDR1 as SNHLY and CDR2 as FYNNEI. The CDR3 runs to 14 residues.

This clone was seen only a few times. The junction shows a germline mismatch at one end, possibly a read error. CDR3 bases: TGTGCTAGCAGCTTAGCGGTTCAGGAGACCCAGTACTTC. This gives the protein CASSLAVQETQYF. The chain couples TRBV7-7 to TRBJ2-5; D possibly corresponds to TRBD2 (6 bases). The CDR3 contains 13 residues. Germline V gene lookup returns CDR1 SSHAT and CDR2 FNYEAQ (reference sequence).

This chain uses TRBV27 with TRBJ2-3; 13 nucleotides agree with TRBD2. V lost 3 bases to trimming and J lost 4 bases; unmatched junction nucleotides: 4. The CDR3 sequence is 16 residues long. Germline V gives CDR1 MNHEY, CDR2 SMNVEV (reference sequence). The CDR3 DNA follows: TGTGCCAGCAGTTTGGTACTAGCGGGGGGGGCAGATACGCAGTATTTT. Protein: CASSLVLAGGADTQYF.